What follows are 18 T cell receptor beta chains derived from one specimen sequenced in a study of cytomegalovirus exposure and HLA in healthy donors. PCR primers comprised 60 Vbeta and 13 Jbeta primers. The data were produced by immunoSEQ multiplex PCR, yet TCRdb's version contains in-frame clones alone and is incomplete. The sample records around 170,000 clones, roughly 71% being singletons. The sample taken for sequencing was PBMCs. The receptors originated from a girl between 10 and 17 years old in good health and CMV-seronegative.

This rearrangement joins TRBV7-3 to TRBJ2-1; tentative D call: TRBD2 (6 bases). CDR1 SGHTA and CDR2 FQGTGA come from the germline V gene. V was pared by 1 base and J by 7 bases, with 14 bases between. This CDR3 is 15 amino acids long. The CDR3 nucleotides read TGTGCCAGCAGCTTAATGGGGGTCGGAGGGAATGAGCAGTTCTTC. This gives the protein CASSLMGVGGNEQFF.

The chain joins TRBV30 to TRBJ2-5; 7 nucleotides agree with TRBD1. Germline lookup yields CDR1 GTSNPN and CDR2 SVGIG (reference sequence). V was pared by 5 bases and J by 1 base, with 4 bases of the junction left unmatched. The CDR3 is made up of 13 amino acids. The CDR3 bases are TGTGCCTGGGGACAGGTGGCCCAAGAGACCCAGTACTTC. Translating it yields CAWGQVAQETQYF. The complete variable domain, with remaining parts taken from reference TRBV30 and TRBJ2-5, reads SQTIHQWPATLVQPVGSPLSLECTVEGTSNPNLYWYRQAAGRGLQLLFYSVGIGQISSEVPQNLSASRPQDRQFILSSKKLLLSDSGFYLCAWGQVAQETQYFGPGTRLLVL.

The genes are TRBV5-1 and TRBJ1-1; weak D call: TRBD1 (6 bases). Germline V gives CDR1 SGHRS, CDR2 YFSETQ. V was trimmed by 2 bases and J by 0 bases, leaving 8 bases between them. The CDR3 extends over 14 amino acids. The CDR3 sequence is CASSFRTVNTEAFF. CDR3 in DNA: TGCGCCAGCAGCTTTAGGACAGTGAACACTGAAGCTTTCTTT.

The V call is TRBV5-6, the J call TRBJ2-7; tentatively, D is TRBD2 (6 bases). Germline CDR1 is SGHDT and CDR2 is YYEEEE. Trimming left V 2 bases short and J 6 bases short, with 12 bases between. The CDR3 totals 13 residues. The chain's CDR3 is CASSFVGGLEQYF. CDR3 nucleotides: TGTGCCAGCAGCTTCGTCGGAGGGCTCGAGCAGTACTTC.

This clone was seen a few times. The CDR3 region is CASSPPGTVDTGELFF. CDR3 DNA: TGTGCCAGCAGCCCCCCCGGGACAGTCGACACCGGGGAGCTGTTTTTT. This chain joins TRBV9 and TRBJ2-2, with TRBD1 matching 7 bases. With V trimmed by 4 bases and J by 3 bases, 9 bases remained unmatched. Germline V gives CDR1 SGDLS, CDR2 YYNGEE. CDR3 length equals 16 residues.

The gene calls are TRBV4-1 and TRBJ2-7, with 14 bases matching TRBD2. V trimming: 4 bases; J trimming: 1 base; junction bases outside the gene matches: 6. CDR1 and CDR2 (germline): MGHRA, YSYEKL. The CDR3 totals 17 residues. The CDR3 is CASSPLTSGGDSYEQYF. CDR3 sequence (DNA): TGCGCCAGCAGCCCGTTGACTAGCGGGGGGGATTCCTACGAGCAGTACTTC.

This clone was detected only once. This chain connects TRBV2 to TRBJ2-3, with TRBD2 matching 11 bases. Germline CDR1 and CDR2: SNHLY and FYNNEI. CDR3 length: 15 amino acids. V lost 6 bases to trimming and J lost 2 bases; unmatched junction nucleotides: 4. The CDR3 protein is CASRTSGGPTDTQYF. CDR3 bases: TGTGCCAGCAGAACTAGCGGGGGACCCACAGATACGCAGTATTTT.

This chain joins TRBV5-1 and TRBJ2-5; 10 nucleotides align to TRBD1. Unmatched junction bases numbered 6, after V lost 2 bases and J lost 5 bases. Germline V gene lookup returns CDR1 SGHRS and CDR2 YFSETQ. This CDR3 comprises 15 residues. Here the CDR3 DNA reads TGCGCCAGCAGCTTTGAGACAGGGGGCCAGGAGACCCAGTACTTC. Protein: CASSFETGGQETQYF. Together with reference TRBV5-1 and TRBJ2-5, the CDR3 gives the full variable domain: KAGVTQTPRYLIKTRGQQVTLSCSPISGHRSVSWYQQTPGQGLQFLFEYFSETQRNKGNFPGRFSGRQFSNSRSEMNVSTLELGDSALYLCASSFETGGQETQYFGPGTRLLVL.

This chain links TRBV19 with TRBJ1-5, with a weak D call TRBD1 (5 bases). CDR3 length: 16 residues. Trimming left V 5 bases short and J 4 bases short, with 18 bases between. Germline V gene lookup returns CDR1 LNHDA and CDR2 SQIVND (reference sequence). CDR3 sequence (DNA): TGTGCCAGTAGTCCCACCTTAACAGGAGTTAATCAGCCCCAGCATTTT. Translated, it gives CASSPTLTGVNQPQHF.

This clone was recorded a few times. The chain employs TRBV14 and TRBJ1-4, with D hard to call. The CDR3 contains 13 residues. V lost 4 bases to trimming and J lost 8 bases, with 11 bases between them. CDR1 and CDR2 from the germline V gene are SGHDN and FVKESK. The CDR3 region has the DNA TGTGCCAGCAGCCCGGCGGGTTGGGAAAAACTGTTTTTT. Its protein product is CASSPAGWEKLFF.

The chain recombines TRBV7-8 with TRBJ1-5, with D possibly being TRBD1 (5 bases). This CDR3 has 15 residues. Germline V CDR1 and CDR2: SGHVS, FQNEAQ. Between the trimmed V and J ends, which lost 5 bases and 4 bases, there was a span of 15 bases. In DNA, the CDR3 is TGTGCCAGCAGCAATAGAGGCAGGGATAATCAGCCCCAGCATTTT. Residues: CASSNRGRDNQPQHF.

V and J are TRBV9 and TRBJ1-1; 8 nucleotides line up with TRBD1. V lost 0 bases, J lost 0 bases, and 4 bases stayed unmatched. Germline CDR1 reads SGDLS; CDR2 reads YYNGEE. This CDR3 region has 16 residues. CDR3 coding DNA: TGTGCCAGCAGCGTAGCTCCAGGGGGCTTGAACACTGAAGCTTTCTTT. Translating gives CASSVAPGGLNTEAFF.

The V gene is TRBV18, the J gene TRBJ1-1, with 10 bases identical to TRBD1. This CDR3 has 13 amino acids. V lost 3 bases and J lost 6; bases outside the gene matches: 1. Germline V gives CDR1 KGHSH, CDR2 LQKENI. The CDR3 region has the DNA TGTGCCAGCTCACCTGACAGGGGGCCTGAAGCTTTCTTT. Amino acids: CASSPDRGPEAFF.

The chain is built from TRBV19 and TRBJ1-5; no firm D call. Per the germline V gene, CDR1 is LNHDA and CDR2 is SQIVND (reference sequence). V gave up 7 bases and J gave up 6 bases, with 13 bases separating them. CDR3 size: 13 residues. CDR3 loop: CASTNLGSQPQHF. CDR3 in DNA: TGTGCCAGTACCAACCTCGGGAGTCAGCCCCAGCATTTT. Looking up the rest from reference TRBV19 and TRBJ1-5 gives the full variable domain: DGGITQSPKYLFRKEGQNVTLSCEQNLNHDAMYWYRQDPGQGLRLIYYSQIVNDFQKGDIAEGYSVSREKKESFPLTVTSAQKNPTAFYLCASTNLGSQPQHFGDGTRLSIL.

The rearrangement uses TRBV6-1 and TRBJ2-1, with TRBD2 as a possible D gene (5 bases). Trimming removed 3 bases from V and 0 bases from J, with 9 bases in between. The CDR3 extends over 15 amino acids. Germline-derived CDR1 and CDR2 are MNHNS and SASEGT. As DNA, the CDR3 is TGTGCCAGCAGTGAGGGTACTAGCTCCTACAATGAGCAGTTCTTC. This sequence encodes CASSEGTSSYNEQFF.

This clone was counted only a few times. This chain links TRBV7-8 with TRBJ2-7; the D gene is possibly TRBD1 (5 bases). Germline V gene data show CDR1 as SGHVS and CDR2 as FQNEAQ. V shed 3 bases and J shed 7 bases, with 22 bases lying between them. The CDR3 consists of 16 residues. As DNA, the CDR3 is TGTGCCAGCAGCTTTACCCGCAGCATAGGGGTCGCGGAGCAGTACTTC. As protein: CASSFTRSIGVAEQYF.

The J gene is TRBJ2-3, the V gene TRBV6-4; D might be TRBD2 (5 bases). This CDR3 contains 15 residues. The ends were cut back, 3 bases at V and 0 bases at J, with 10 bases in the middle. The germline V gene has CDR1 MRHNA and CDR2 SNTAGT. CDR3 in amino acids: CASSEEETSTDTQYF. The CDR3, as DNA: TGTGCCAGCAGTGAGGAGGAAACTAGCACAGATACGCAGTATTTT.

The chain links TRBV18 to TRBJ2-5; perhaps TRBD2 as D (6 bases). The CDR3 is 15 residues long. Trimming cost V 3 bases and J 4 bases, with 15 bases left between them. Germline-derived CDR1 and CDR2 are KGHSH and LQKENI. CDR3 protein: CASSPSTSSGETQYF. The CDR3 region has the DNA TGTGCCAGCTCACCGTCGACTAGTTCGGGAGAGACCCAGTACTTC.